The present T cell receptor beta chain was sequenced within a study of blood T cell repertoires in COVID-19. As for the study in general: Acute and convalescent COVID-19 samples came from the United States, Italy and Spain.

The CDR3 runs to 16 residues. Trimming removed 1 base at V and 5 bases at J, with 15 bases between. The germline V gene encodes CDR1 SGHRS and CDR2 YFSETQ. Data came from immunoSEQ multiplex PCR; TCRdb stores just in-frame clones and leaves some out. The repertoire holds some 450,000 clones, with 88% as singletons. This clonotype was sampled from a woman in her forties or fifties with COVID-19, enrolled during active disease. Sequencing was performed on peripheral blood. The chain uses TRBV5-1 and TRBJ2-2; D is perhaps TRBD1 (6 bases). CDR3 loop: CASSLMSGEITGELFF. The CDR3 DNA follows: TGCGCCAGCAGCTTGATGTCAGGGGAAATAACCGGGGAGCTGTTTTTT.